A selection of T cell receptor beta chains follows, all from one sample in a study of blood T cell repertoires in COVID-19. Generated by immunoSEQ multiplex PCR, the TCRdb table keeps only in-frame clones and is missing some. Of around 200,000 clones listed, roughly 87% are singletons. The specimen was PBMCs or T cells enriched from blood (not recorded which). These receptors all come from a man aged 18 to 35 with acute COVID-19. CDR3s include the opening cysteine and the closing phenylalanine or tryptophan. A D gene is named only where the DNA matches it firmly. A clone size is listed for some rows: how often the clone was seen (once, few, many), or a class if it is expanded.

TGTGCCAGCAGCCCGGGACAGGGAATCTACGAGCAGTACTTC,CASSPGQGIYEQYF,TRBV3-1/TRBV3-2,TRBJ2-7,-,TRBD1
TGTGCCATCAGTGAGTCGTCTAGCGGGAGGGCCGAGAAGACAGATACGCAGTATTTT,CAISESSSGRAEKTDTQYF,TRBV10-3,TRBJ2-3,-,TRBD2
TGTGCCAGCAGCGTAGATGCTAGCGGGAACTACAATGAGCAGTTCTTC,CASSVDASGNYNEQFF,TRBV9,TRBJ2-1,once,TRBD2
TGTGCCAGCAGCTCAGCCCTCGTCTACGAGCAGTACTTC,CASSSALVYEQYF,TRBV7-2,TRBJ2-7,-,-
TGTGCCAGCAGTTCGAACAGGGATTTGGTGGTGACTAACTATGGCTACACCTTC,CASSSNRDLVVTNYGYTF,TRBV27,TRBJ1-2,-,-
TGTGCCAGCAGCGCGTCGACAGGGTCCGGCTTGAACACTGAAGCTTTCTTT,CASSASTGSGLNTEAFF,TRBV9,TRBJ1-1,-,TRBD1
TGTGCCTGGAGTGTTCCAGGGGGGATGAACACTGAAGCTTTCTTT,CAWSVPGGMNTEAFF,TRBV30,TRBJ1-1,-,TRBD1
TGTGCCAGCACCCACGAGGGTAAAGAAAACACTGAAGCTTTCTTT,CASTHEGKENTEAFF,TRBV6-5,TRBJ1-1,-,-
TGTGCCAGCAGCCTCCGGGACAACTACGAGCAGTACTTC,CASSLRDNYEQYF,TRBV7-6,TRBJ2-7,-,-
TGTGCCAGCAGCCCCGGACAGGGGGGCACCGGGGAGCTGTTTTTT,CASSPGQGGTGELFF,TRBV7-6,TRBJ2-2,-,TRBD1
TGTGCCAGCTCACCAATATCCGGGATGACGAACACTGAAGCTTTCTTT,CASSPISGMTNTEAFF,TRBV18,TRBJ1-1,-,-
TGTGCCAGCAGCTCAGCGGGGGACAATGAGCAGTTCTTC,CASSSAGDNEQFF,TRBV13,TRBJ2-1,-,TRBD2
TGTGCCAGCAGTCGATCGAGTCTAACGGTACGGGATACGCAGTATTTT,CASSRSSLTVRDTQYF,TRBV4-2,TRBJ2-3,many,-
TGTGCCAGCAGTTTATCTCTAAGCGACAGCAAGCAGTTCTTC,CASSLSLSDSKQFF,TRBV28,TRBJ2-1,-,-
TGTGCCAGCAAAGAGACACCTAAGATCAACACTGAAGCTTTCTTT,CASKETPKINTEAFF,TRBV7-9,TRBJ1-1,-,-
TGTGCCAGCAGCCAAGGTAACCTAGGACGGAAGACTAACCCCTACAATGAGCAGTTCTTC,CASSQGNLGRKTNPYNEQFF,TRBV3-1/TRBV3-2,TRBJ2-1,-,-
TGTGCCAGCAGCCCGGGTACTCCTCGGACAGGAGCAACCAAAAACATTCAGTACTTC,CASSPGTPRTGATKNIQYF,TRBV7-9,TRBJ2-4,-,TRBD1
TGTGCCAGCAGCTTACTAGCGGGATTCACAGATACGCAGTATTTT,CASSLLAGFTDTQYF,TRBV7-3,TRBJ2-3,-,TRBD2
TGTGCCAGCAGCTTGGGGAGAGACACCGGGGTCACCTACGAGCAGTACTTC,CASSLGRDTGVTYEQYF,TRBV5-5,TRBJ2-7,-,-
TGTGCCAGCATTGGGGGACAAGCCACTGAAGCTTTCTTT,CASIGGQATEAFF,TRBV28,TRBJ1-1,-,-
TGTGCCAGCAGCTTAGCCGGGGACAGGGGTTCGGATGAGCAGTTCTTC,CASSLAGDRGSDEQFF,TRBV7-3,TRBJ2-1,-,TRBD1
TGCAGCGGACTAGCATGGAATGAGCAGTTCTTC,CSGLAWNEQFF,TRBV29-1,TRBJ2-1,-,TRBD2
TGTGCCAGTAGTCTGACCGGAGGGCAGCCCCAGCATTTT,CASSLTGGQPQHF,TRBV19,TRBJ1-5,-,-
TGCGCCAGCAGCTCACCAACAGAAAACACTGAAGCTTTCTTT,CASSSPTENTEAFF,TRBV5-1,TRBJ1-1,-,-
TGTGCCACGGACCTGGGGGGGGAGACCCAGTACTTC,CATDLGGETQYF,TRBV2,TRBJ2-5,-,TRBD2
TGTGCCAGCAGTTTAGGGGACAGAGACTCACCCCTCCACTTT,CASSLGDRDSPLHF,TRBV28,TRBJ1-6,-,TRBD1
TGTGCCACCAGCAGGGAACAGGGGGCCGGTGGCTACACCTTC,CATSREQGAGGYTF,TRBV15,TRBJ1-2,-,TRBD1
TGTGCCAGCAGCTTAGACGGGATTCCCAATGAGCAGTTCTTC,CASSLDGIPNEQFF,TRBV7-2,TRBJ2-1,-,-
TGTGCCAGCAGCAAAGATATAAGGTGCGGGGCGCCAAAAAACATTCAGTACTTC,CASSKDIRCGAPKNIQYF,TRBV21-1,TRBJ2-4,-,-
TGTGCCAGCTCACCAGGTCTGAGGGACTACGAGCAGTACTTC,CASSPGLRDYEQYF,TRBV18,TRBJ2-7,-,-
TGTGCCGGCCACGGAGGTCTTGGAAACACCATATATTTT,CAGHGGLGNTIYF,TRBV30,TRBJ1-3,-,-
TGTGCCAGCAGTTTAAGGCGACAGGCGCCGCGGGGCTACACCTTC,CASSLRRQAPRGYTF,TRBV28,TRBJ1-2,-,-
TGTGCCAGCAGAGGACAGAGCAATCAGCCCCAGCATTTT,CASRGQSNQPQHF,TRBV2,TRBJ1-5,-,-
TGCGCCAGCAGCCAAGATCCCGAGACACCGACCGGGGAGCTGTTTTTT,CASSQDPETPTGELFF,TRBV4-3,TRBJ2-2,-,-
TGTGCTAGTGGCTTAGGGGGGGGCACTGAAGCTTTCTTT,CASGLGGGTEAFF,TRBV12-5,TRBJ1-1,-,-
TGTGCCAGCAGTGGGTACAGGGATAACTATGGCTACACCTTC,CASSGYRDNYGYTF,TRBV2,TRBJ1-2,-,-
TGTGCCAGCAGTGTGGTCGGGACTAGCGCCTACAATGAGCAGTTCTTC,CASSVVGTSAYNEQFF,TRBV6-4,TRBJ2-1,few,TRBD2
TGTGCCACCTCAGATATCTCTGGAAACACCATATATTTT,CATSDISGNTIYF,TRBV24-1,TRBJ1-3,-,-
TGTGCCACCAGTGATCCGGGACAGCAAGAGACCCAGTACTTC,CATSDPGQQETQYF,TRBV24-1,TRBJ2-5,-,TRBD1
TGTGCCAGCAGTTACTCGAGACAGGAAAGCACAGATACGCAGTATTTT,CASSYSRQESTDTQYF,TRBV6-2/TRBV6-3,TRBJ2-3,few,-
TGTGCCAGCAGAGCTACAGGGTACCCAAGTCAGCCCCAGCATTTT,CASRATGYPSQPQHF,TRBV27,TRBJ1-5,-,-
TGCAGCGTTGTAGGAACAGGGGGAAGTGGCGAGCAGTACTTC,CSVVGTGGSGEQYF,TRBV29-1,TRBJ2-7,-,TRBD1
TGTGCCAGCAGCCAAGGGATGGGATGGGAGTACGAGCAGTACTTC,CASSQGMGWEYEQYF,TRBV14,TRBJ2-7,-,-
TGTGCCAGTAGTCTAGGACTGCTACTGTTTTTT,CASSLGLLLFF,TRBV19,TRBJ1-4,-,-
TGTGCCAGCAGCCAAGCGTCAGATAACTATGGCTACACCTTC,CASSQASDNYGYTF,TRBV3-1/TRBV3-2,TRBJ1-2,few,-
TGCGCCAGCAGTGAAAGGACAGGGGTATACAATGAGCAGTTCTTC,CASSERTGVYNEQFF,TRBV10-1,TRBJ2-1,-,TRBD1